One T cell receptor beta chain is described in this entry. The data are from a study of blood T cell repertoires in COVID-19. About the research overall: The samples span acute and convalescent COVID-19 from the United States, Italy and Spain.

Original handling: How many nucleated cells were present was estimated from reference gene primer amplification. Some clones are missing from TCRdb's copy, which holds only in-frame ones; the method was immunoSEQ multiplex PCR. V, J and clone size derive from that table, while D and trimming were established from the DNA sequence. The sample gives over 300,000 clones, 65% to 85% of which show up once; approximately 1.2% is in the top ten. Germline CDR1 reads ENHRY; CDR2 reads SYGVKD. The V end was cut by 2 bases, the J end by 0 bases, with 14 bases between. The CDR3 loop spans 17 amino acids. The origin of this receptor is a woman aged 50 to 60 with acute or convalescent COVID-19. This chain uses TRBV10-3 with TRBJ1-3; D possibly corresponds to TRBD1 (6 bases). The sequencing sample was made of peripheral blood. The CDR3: CAISERLQGLSGNTIYF. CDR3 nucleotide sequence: TGTGCCATCAGTGAGCGCCTACAGGGTCTCTCTGGAAACACCATATATTTT.